The 2 T cell receptor beta chains reported below all come from one sample, sequenced in a study of blood T cell repertoires in COVID-19. The repertoire was sequenced with immunoSEQ multiplex PCR; TCRdb's copy has only in-frame clones and lacks some. The sample yields 200,000 to 250,000 clones, around 85% seen once. The source material was peripheral blood. These receptors came from a man in his fifties or sixties with COVID-19, enrolled during active disease.

DNA for the CDR3: TGTGCCAGCAGTTTCGGGCGGGGGCAAAGCGAGCAGTACTTC. Its protein product is CASSFGRGQSEQYF. The chain combines TRBV27 with TRBJ2-7; tentative D call: TRBD2 (7 bases). V was shortened by 3 bases and J by 6 bases, with 15 bases between the two germline ends. The CDR3 runs 14 residues. The germline V gene has CDR1 MNHEY and CDR2 SMNVEV (reference sequence).

The chain is built from TRBV11-2 and TRBJ1-1; D may be TRBD1 (6 bases). The length of the CDR3 is 15 residues. Trimming removed 0 bases from V and 1 base from J, with 9 bases in between. Germline V gene sequence: CDR1 SGHAT, CDR2 FQNNGV. CDR3 sequence: CASSLDAGANTEAFF. The CDR3 nucleotides read TGTGCCAGCAGCTTAGATGCAGGGGCGAACACTGAAGCTTTCTTT. Together with reference TRBV11-2 and TRBJ1-1, the CDR3 gives the full variable domain: EAGVAQSPRYKIIEKRQSVAFWCNPISGHATLYWYQQILGQGPKLLIQFQNNGVVDDSQLPKDRFSAERLKGVDSTLKIQPAKLEDSAVYLCASSLDAGANTEAFFGQGTRLTVV.